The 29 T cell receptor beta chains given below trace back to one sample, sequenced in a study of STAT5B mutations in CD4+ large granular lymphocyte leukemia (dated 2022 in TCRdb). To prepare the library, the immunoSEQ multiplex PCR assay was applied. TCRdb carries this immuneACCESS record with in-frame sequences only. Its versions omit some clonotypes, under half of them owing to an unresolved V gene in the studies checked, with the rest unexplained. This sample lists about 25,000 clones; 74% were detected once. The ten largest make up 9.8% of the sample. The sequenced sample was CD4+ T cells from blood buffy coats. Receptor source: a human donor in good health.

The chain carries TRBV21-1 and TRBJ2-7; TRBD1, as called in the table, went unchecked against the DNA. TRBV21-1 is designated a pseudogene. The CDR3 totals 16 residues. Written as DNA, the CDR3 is TGTGCCAGCAGCTCAGAGACAGGGGGCGCCTCCTACGAGCAGTACTTC. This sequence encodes CASSSETGGASYEQYF.

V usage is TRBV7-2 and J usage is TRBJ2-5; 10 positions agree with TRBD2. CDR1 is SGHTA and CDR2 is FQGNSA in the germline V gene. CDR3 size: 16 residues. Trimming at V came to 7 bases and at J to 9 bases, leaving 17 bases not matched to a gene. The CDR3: CASTYIRTSGPGAQYF. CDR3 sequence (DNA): TGTGCCAGCACCTACATACGGACTAGCGGTCCCGGGGCCCAGTACTTC. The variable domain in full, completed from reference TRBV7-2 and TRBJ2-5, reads GAGVSQSPSNKVTEKGKDVELRCDPISGHTALYWYRQSLGQGLEFLIYFQGNSAPDKSGLPSDRFSAERTGGSVSTLTIQRTQQEDSAVYLCASTYIRTSGPGAQYFGPGTRLLVL.

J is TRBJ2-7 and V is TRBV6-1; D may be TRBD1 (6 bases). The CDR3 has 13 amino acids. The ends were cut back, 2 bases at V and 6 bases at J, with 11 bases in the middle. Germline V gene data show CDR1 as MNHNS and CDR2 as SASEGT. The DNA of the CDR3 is TGTGCCAGCAGTGAATACAGGGCGGGCGAGCAGTACGTC. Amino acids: CASSEYRAGEQYV.

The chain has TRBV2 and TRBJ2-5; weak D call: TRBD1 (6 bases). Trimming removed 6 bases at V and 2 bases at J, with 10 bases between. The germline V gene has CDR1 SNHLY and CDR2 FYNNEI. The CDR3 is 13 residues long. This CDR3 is CASRGGLQETQYF. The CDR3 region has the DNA TGTGCCAGCAGAGGGGGTCTTCAAGAGACCCAGTACTTC.

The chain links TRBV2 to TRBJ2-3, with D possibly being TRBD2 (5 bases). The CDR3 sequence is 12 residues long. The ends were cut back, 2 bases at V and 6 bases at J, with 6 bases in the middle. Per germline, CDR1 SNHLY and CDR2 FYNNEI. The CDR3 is CASSETGDTQYF. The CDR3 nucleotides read TGTGCCAGCAGTGAAACGGGGGATACGCAGTATTTT.

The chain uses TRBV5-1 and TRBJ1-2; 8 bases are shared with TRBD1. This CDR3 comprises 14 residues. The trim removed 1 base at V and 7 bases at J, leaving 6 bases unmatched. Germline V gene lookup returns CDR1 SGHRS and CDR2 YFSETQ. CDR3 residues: CASSLQGANPGYTF. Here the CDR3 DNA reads TGCGCCAGCAGCTTGCAGGGGGCGAACCCTGGCTACACCTTC.

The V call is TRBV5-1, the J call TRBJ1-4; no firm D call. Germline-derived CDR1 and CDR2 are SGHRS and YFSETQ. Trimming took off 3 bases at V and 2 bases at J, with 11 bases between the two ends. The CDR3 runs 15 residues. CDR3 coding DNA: TGCGCCAGCAGCTCAGGAGGTCTGACTAATGAAAAACTGTTTTTT. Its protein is CASSSGGLTNEKLFF.

The DNA of the CDR3 is TGTGCCAGCAGCTTAGATTCAATGGGGTATGGTGGCTACACCTTC. Translating gives CASSLDSMGYGGYTF. The J gene is TRBJ1-2, the V gene TRBV7-8; no clear D gene. The CDR3 consists of 15 residues. V was trimmed by 1 base and J by 7 bases, leaving 16 bases between them. The germline CDR1 and CDR2 sequences are SGHVS and FQNEAQ.

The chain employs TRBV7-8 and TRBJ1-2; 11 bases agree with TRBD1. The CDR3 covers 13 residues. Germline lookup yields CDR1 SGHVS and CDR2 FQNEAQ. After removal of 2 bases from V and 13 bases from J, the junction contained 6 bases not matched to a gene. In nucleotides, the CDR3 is TGTGCCAGCAGCTTACGGGACAGGGGGATTCTCACCTTC. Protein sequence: CASSLRDRGILTF.

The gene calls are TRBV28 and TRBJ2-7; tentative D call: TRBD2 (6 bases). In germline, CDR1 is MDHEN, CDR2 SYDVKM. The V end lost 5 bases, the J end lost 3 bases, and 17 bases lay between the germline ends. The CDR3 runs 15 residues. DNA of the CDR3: TGTGCCAGCAGTACGCTGACTAGGGCTAGCTACGAGCAGTACTTC. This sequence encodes CASSTLTRASYEQYF.

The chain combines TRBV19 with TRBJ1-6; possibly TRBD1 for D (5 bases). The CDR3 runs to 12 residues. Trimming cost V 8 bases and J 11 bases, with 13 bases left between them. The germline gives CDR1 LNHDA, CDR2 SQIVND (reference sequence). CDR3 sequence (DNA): TGTGCCAGTCGGGGGGGTTCTACACCCCTCCACTTT. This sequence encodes CASRGGSTPLHF.

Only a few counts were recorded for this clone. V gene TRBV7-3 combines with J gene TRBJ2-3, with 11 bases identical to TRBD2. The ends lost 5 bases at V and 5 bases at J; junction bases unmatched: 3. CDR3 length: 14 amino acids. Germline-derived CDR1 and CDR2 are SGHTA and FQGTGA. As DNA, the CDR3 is TGTGCCAGCAGCCCCGGACTAGCGGGAGATACGCAGTATTTT. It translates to CASSPGLAGDTQYF. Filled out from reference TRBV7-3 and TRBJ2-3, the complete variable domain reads GAGVSQTPSNKVTEKGKYVELRCDPISGHTALYWYRQSLGQGPEFLIYFQGTGAADDSGLPNDRFFAVRPEGSVSTLKIQRTERGDSAVYLCASSPGLAGDTQYFGPGTRLTVL.

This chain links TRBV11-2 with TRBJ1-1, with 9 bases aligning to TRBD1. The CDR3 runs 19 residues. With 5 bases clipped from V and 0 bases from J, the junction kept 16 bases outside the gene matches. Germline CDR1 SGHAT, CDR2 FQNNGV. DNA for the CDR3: TGTGCCAGCAGCCCAACACCGGGACAGGGAGCAACCATGAACACTGAAGCTTTCTTT. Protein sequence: CASSPTPGQGATMNTEAFF.

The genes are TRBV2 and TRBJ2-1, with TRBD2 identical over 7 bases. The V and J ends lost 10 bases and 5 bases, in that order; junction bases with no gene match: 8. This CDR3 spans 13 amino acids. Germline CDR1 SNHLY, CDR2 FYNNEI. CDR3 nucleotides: TGTGCCACATACTTGGGGAGGGACAATGAGCAGTTCTTC. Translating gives CATYLGRDNEQFF.

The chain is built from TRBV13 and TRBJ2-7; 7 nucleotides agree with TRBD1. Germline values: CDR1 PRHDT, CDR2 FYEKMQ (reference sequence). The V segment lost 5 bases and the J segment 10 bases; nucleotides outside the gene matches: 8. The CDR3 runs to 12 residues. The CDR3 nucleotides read TGTGCCAGCAGCCAGAGACAGGGCTACCAGTACTTC. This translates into CASSQRQGYQYF.

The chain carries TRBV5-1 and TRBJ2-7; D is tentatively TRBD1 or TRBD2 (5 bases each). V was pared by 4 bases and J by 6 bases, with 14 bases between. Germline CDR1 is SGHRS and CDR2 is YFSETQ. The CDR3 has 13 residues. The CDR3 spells CASSLGTVFEQYF. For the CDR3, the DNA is TGCGCCAGCAGCCTAGGGACCGTATTCGAGCAGTACTTC.

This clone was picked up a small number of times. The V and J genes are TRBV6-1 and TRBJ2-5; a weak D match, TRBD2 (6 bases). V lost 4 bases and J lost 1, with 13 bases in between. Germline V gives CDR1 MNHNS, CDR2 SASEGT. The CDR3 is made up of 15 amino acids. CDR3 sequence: CASSGRGSGQETQYF. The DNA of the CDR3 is TGTGCCAGCAGTGGGCGGGGTAGCGGCCAAGAGACCCAGTACTTC.

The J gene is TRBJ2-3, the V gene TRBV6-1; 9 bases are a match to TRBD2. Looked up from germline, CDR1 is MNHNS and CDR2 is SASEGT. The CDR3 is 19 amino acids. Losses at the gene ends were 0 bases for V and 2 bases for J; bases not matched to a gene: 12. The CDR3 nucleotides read TGTGCCAGCAGTGAAGCCCCGGGGGGTAGCGGGAGAGTCACAGATACGCAGTATTTT. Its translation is CASSEAPGGSGRVTDTQYF.

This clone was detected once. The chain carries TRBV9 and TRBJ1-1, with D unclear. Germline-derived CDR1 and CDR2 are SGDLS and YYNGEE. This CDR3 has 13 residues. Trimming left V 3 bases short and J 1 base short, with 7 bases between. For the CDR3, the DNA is TGTGCCAGCAGCGCCACAGCGAACACTGAAGCTTTCTTT. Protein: CASSATANTEAFF.

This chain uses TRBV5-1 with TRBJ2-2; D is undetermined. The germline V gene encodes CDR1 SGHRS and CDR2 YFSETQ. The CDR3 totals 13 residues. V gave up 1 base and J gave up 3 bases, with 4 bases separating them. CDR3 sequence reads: CASSLSYTGELFF. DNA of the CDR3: TGCGCCAGCAGCTTGAGTTACACCGGGGAGCTGTTTTTT.

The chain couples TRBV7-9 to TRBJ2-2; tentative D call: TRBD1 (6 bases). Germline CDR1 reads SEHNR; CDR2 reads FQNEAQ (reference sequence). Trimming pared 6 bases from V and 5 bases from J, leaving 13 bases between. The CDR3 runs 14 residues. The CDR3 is CASRRRGMTGELFF. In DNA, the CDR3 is TGTGCCAGCAGACGAAGGGGGATGACCGGGGAGCTGTTTTTT.

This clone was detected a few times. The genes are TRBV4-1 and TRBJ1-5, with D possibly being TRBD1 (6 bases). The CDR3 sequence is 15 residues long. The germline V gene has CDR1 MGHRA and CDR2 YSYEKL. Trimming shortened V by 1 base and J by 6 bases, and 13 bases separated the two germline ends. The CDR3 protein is CASSQGTASFQPQHF. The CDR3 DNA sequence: TGCGCCAGCAGCCAAGGGACAGCCTCCTTTCAGCCCCAGCATTTT.

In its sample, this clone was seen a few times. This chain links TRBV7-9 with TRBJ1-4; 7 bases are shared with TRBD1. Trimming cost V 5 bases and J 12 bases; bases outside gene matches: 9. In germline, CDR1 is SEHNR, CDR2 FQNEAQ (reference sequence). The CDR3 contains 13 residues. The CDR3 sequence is CASSIRQGGELFF. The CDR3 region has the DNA TGTGCCAGCAGCATTCGACAGGGTGGAGAACTGTTTTTT.

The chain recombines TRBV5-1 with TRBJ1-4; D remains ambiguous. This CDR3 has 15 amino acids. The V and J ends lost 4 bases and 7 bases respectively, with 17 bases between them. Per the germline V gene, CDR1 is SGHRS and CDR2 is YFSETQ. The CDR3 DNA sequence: TGCGCCAGCAGCACCGAAGGTCGTCCGGGTGAAAAACTGTTTTTT. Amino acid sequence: CASSTEGRPGEKLFF.

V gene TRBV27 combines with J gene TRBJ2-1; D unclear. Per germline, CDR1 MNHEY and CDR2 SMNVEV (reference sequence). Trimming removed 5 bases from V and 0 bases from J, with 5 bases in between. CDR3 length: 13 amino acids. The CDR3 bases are TGTGCCAGCAGTCTGAGCTCCTACAATGAGCAGTTCTTC. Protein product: CASSLSSYNEQFF.

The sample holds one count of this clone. As DNA, the CDR3 is TGTGCCAGCAGCCCCGCCTGGAGGAATGAGCAGTTCTTC. It codes for CASSPAWRNEQFF. The chain couples TRBV6-6 to TRBJ2-1; D is possibly TRBD2 (5 bases). Germline assignment: CDR1 MNHNY and CDR2 SVGAGI (reference sequence). Trimming pared 6 bases from V and 7 bases from J, leaving 13 bases between. This CDR3 has 13 residues.

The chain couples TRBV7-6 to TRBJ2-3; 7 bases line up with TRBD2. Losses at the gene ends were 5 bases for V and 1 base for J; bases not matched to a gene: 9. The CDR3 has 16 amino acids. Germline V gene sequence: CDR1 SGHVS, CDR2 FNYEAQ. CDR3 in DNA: TGTGCCAGCAGCCCTATTGCTACTAGCGGCACAGATACGCAGTATTTT. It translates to CASSPIATSGTDTQYF.

CDR3 amino acids: CASSLVAGTSTDTQYF. CDR3 DNA sequence: TGCGCCAGCAGCTTGGTGGCGGGAACTAGCACAGATACGCAGTATTTT. The chain employs TRBV5-1 and TRBJ2-3; D might be TRBD2 (6 bases). V shed 0 bases and J shed 0 bases, with 11 bases lying between them. Germline assignment: CDR1 SGHRS and CDR2 YFSETQ. This CDR3 is 16 amino acids long.

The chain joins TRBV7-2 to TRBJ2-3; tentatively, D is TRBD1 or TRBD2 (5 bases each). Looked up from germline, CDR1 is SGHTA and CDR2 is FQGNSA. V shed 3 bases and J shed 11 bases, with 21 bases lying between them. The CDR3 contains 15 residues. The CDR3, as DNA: TGTGCCAGCAGCTTTGGGTCGGGACCGGCGTGGGAGCAGTATTTT. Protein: CASSFGSGPAWEQYF.